The T cell receptor (beta chain) under discussion was sequenced for a study of Graves' ophthalmopathy and Graves' hyperthyroidism (dated by TCRdb to about 2018). As for the study more broadly: Stable hyperthyroidism was defined as no progression to ophthalmopathy within 18 months of follow-up. To tell Graves' ophthalmopathy apart from Graves' hyperthyroidism, and to predict which patients would progress to ophthalmopathy, the study relied on TCR beta repertoire signatures. In total, 135 blood samples were TCR-sequenced: roughly 45 ophthalmopathy, approximately 80 hyperthyroidism and approximately 17 hyperthyroidism-to-ophthalmopathy patients. To explore V-J signatures distinguishing ophthalmopathy from hyperthyroidism, a discovery set of some 100 patients (more than 40 ophthalmopathy, some 55 stable hyperthyroidism) was enrolled. The independent validation cohort included 18 to 20 hyperthyroidism patients plus 17 patients who later progressed from hyperthyroidism to ophthalmopathy. In roughly six hyperthyroidism patients, T-cell repertoires of thyroid tissue and blood were compared. After sampling, hyperthyroidism patients received methimazole starting at 30 mg daily, and ophthalmopathy patients received high-dose intravenous methylprednisolone. Results and caveats for the whole study, not just this receptor: Among expanded thyroid clonotypes with frequency above 0.001, most also showed up in blood, which suggests that blood repertoires may reflect the thyroid immune response. Ophthalmopathy was separated from stable hyperthyroidism by the 13-signature model with roughly 87% sensitivity and less than 82% specificity in cross-validation and with 80%/75% in the test set. Sample size was not statistically predetermined, and group allocation was not concealed from the investigators. In validation, the model predicted ophthalmopathy progression with about 70% sensitivity and roughly 72% specificity; 12 predicted patients were CT-confirmed with GO in a median of approximately six months.

The hyperthyroidism patients were 18 to 65 years old and newly diagnosed, with a disease duration of less than 2 months. Patients with other autoimmune diseases, uncontrolled infections, pregnancy or lactation were excluded. Diagnosis was based on clinical symptoms, serum thyroxine, TRAb, thyroid ultrasound and orbital computed tomography. Trizol reagent was used to extract the total RNA, and its quality was then checked on an Agilent 2100 Bioanalyzer. CDR3 length: 16 amino acids, cysteine to phenylalanine. The DNA shown is the 48-base CDR3, in frame from base 1. Trimming takes 3 bases from V and 2 bases from J, and the germline ends sit 17 bases apart. CDR1 and CDR2, looked up from the germline V gene, are SGHRS and YFSETQ. This clonotype was observed a few times. Its antigen is unknown. It has no much larger one-base neighbor in the sample; base qualities were not kept. For repertoire sequencing, TCR beta CDR3 regions were amplified from RNA transcripts. A first-round RT-PCR used HTBI primers with the Qiagen OneStep RT-PCR kit, followed by a second-round multiplex PCR, size selection and purification. Libraries were sequenced on an Illumina HiSeq2000 using paired-end 100 bp reads. The source study handled its data this way. SOAPnuke was used for read processing, and reads with adapters, uncalled bases, a mean Phred below 15, or no exact constant-primer or identifier match were discarded. High-quality paired reads were merged with COPE v1.2.5. Clonotypes were defined as unique nucleotide sequences and were aligned to IMGT TRB V, D and J references using MiTCR v1.1. The analysis was limited to V-J combinations with a frequency above 0.0001, which together covered 99% to 99.2% of repertoires. For each V-J combination, a TCR clonal expansion and chaos score was defined as F50 clonal expansion divided by the chaos observed in the TCRdist matrix. Welch's t-statistics and random forest were used to reduce the features to about a dozen V-J combinations, which were then used as input to a naive Bayes classifier. Thyroid-blood repertoire similarity was quantified with the Morisita-Horn index. TCRdb ran its own pipeline on the public reads, namely fastp trimming at Q25 and MiXCR clone calling, and kept in-frame beta chains. CDR3 protein sequences are deduplicated, and each keeps its most common genes and DNA. TCRdb, not the original authors, processed these V and J calls. The sample contains 560,000 or so distinct CDR3 sequences, approximately 37% of them found a single time. The ten largest clones capture about 4.1% of the sample.

Sequencing was carried out using peripheral blood or thyroid tissue (not recorded which). This sequence originates from an adult man with Graves' hyperthyroidism. Recombination connected TRBV5-1 to TRBJ2-5, and TRBD1 may be the D gene, going by 7 matching bases. The DNA sequence follows: TGCGCCAGCAGCTCAGGGGGGACCGCTTCACAAGAGACCCAGTACTTC. It encodes CASSSGGTASQETQYF.